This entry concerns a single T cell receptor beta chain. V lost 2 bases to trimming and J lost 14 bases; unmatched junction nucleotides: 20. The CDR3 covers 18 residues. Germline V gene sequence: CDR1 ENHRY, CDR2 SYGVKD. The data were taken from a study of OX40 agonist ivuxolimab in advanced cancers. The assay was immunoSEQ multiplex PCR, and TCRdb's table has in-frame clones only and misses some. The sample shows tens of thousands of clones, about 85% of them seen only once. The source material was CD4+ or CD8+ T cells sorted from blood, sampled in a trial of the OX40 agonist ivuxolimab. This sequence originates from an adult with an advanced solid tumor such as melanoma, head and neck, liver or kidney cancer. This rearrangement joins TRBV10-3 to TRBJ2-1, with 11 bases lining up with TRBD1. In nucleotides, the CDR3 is TGTGCCATCAGTGAGCCTCTAGGTCTTGGACAGGGGGCCCGGGGGGAGTTCTTC. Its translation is CAISEPLGLGQGARGEFF.